The entry that follows covers one T cell receptor (beta chain) sequence. Produced via immunoSEQ multiplex PCR; TCRdb's table is partial and in-frame only. The table has about 130,000 clones, 85% to 95% seen once; the top ten hold around 0.52%. This specimen belongs to a study of control samples from healthy donors and cancer patients. The CDR3 is 14 amino acids. The germline V and J ends were trimmed by 2 bases and 2 bases, with 10 bases remaining between them. From germline, CDR1 is KGHSH and CDR2 LQKENI. The receptor comes from a man older than 75 with head and neck cancer. V is TRBV18 and J is TRBJ2-7; D is perhaps TRBD2 (5 bases). Sequenced input: PBMCs. In DNA form, the CDR3 reads TGTGCCAGCTCACCAGGGGAGCCCCCCTACGAGCAGTACTTC. This gives the protein CASSPGEPPYEQYF.